This T cell receptor beta chain is from a study of control samples from healthy donors and cancer patients. The CDR3 is 15 amino acids. The V gene lost 4 bases and the J gene lost 4 bases, with 17 bases spanning the gap. Germline V CDR1 and CDR2: SGHRS, YFSETQ. The table came from immunoSEQ multiplex PCR; TCRdb's copy has only in-frame clones and leaves some out. The profile shows around 100,000 clones, roughly 89% of them singletons. The receptor was derived from a young man in good health. The sample taken for sequencing was blood. The chain combines TRBV5-1 with TRBJ1-2, with TRBD1 as a possible D gene (6 bases). The CDR3 coding sequence is TGCGCCAGCAGCCTGGAGAGCAGGGGAAGCTATGGCTACACCTTC. Its translation: CASSLESRGSYGYTF.